This T cell receptor (beta chain) originates from a study of cytomegalovirus exposure and HLA in healthy donors. Study at large: Of all 400 or so donors who were genotyped, roughly 83% belonged to the Caucasian-associated ancestry cluster. Regarding the study as a whole: Highest at DRB1 and lowest at HLA-C, TCR association rates differed among HLA loci in a later analysis. Sequencing depth across donors, presence/absence analyses assumed, was roughly uniform. The authors enumerated 180 or so TCR beta chains as linked to cytomegalovirus.

The PCR had 60 Vbeta and 13 Jbeta primers. Assay used: immunoSEQ multiplex PCR; TCRdb lists only in-frame clones, some missing. The profile shows 100,000 to 150,000 clones, roughly four fifths of them singletons. This CDR3 spans 14 amino acids. V lost 2 bases, J lost 3 bases, and 8 bases lay in between. Germline CDR1 and CDR2: MNHNS and SASEGT. In regard to this clone: Antigen: not known.

This TCR came from a woman aged 40 to 50 in good health and CMV-seropositive. The sample consisted of PBMCs. The chain combines TRBV6-1 with TRBJ1-5; the D gene is possibly TRBD1 (6 bases). For the CDR3, the DNA is TGTGCCAGCAGTGAAACAGGGCACAATCAGCCCCAGCATTTT. Its protein is CASSETGHNQPQHF.